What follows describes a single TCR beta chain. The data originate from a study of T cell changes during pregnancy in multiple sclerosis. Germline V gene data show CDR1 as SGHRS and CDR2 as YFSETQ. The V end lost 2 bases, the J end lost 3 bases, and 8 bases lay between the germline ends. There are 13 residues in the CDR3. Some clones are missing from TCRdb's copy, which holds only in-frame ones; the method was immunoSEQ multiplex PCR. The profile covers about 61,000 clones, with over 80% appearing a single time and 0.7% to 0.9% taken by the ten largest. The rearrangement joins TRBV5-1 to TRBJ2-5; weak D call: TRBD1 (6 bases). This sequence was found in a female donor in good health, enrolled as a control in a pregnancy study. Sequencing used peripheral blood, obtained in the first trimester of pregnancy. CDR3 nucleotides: TGCGCCAGCAGCTTCGCAGGGGAAGAGACCCAGTACTTC. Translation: CASSFAGEETQYF.